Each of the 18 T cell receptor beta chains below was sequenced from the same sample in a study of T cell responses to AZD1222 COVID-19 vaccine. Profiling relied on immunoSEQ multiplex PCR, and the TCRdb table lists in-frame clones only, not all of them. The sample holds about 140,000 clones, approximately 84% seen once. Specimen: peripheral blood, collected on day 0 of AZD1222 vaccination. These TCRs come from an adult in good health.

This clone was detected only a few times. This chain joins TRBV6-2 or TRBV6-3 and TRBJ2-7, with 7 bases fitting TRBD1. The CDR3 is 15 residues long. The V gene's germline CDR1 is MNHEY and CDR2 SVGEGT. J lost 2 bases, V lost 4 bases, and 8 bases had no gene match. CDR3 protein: CASSSPDRVTYEQYF. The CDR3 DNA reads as TGTGCCAGCAGTTCTCCCGACAGGGTGACCTACGAGCAGTACTTC.

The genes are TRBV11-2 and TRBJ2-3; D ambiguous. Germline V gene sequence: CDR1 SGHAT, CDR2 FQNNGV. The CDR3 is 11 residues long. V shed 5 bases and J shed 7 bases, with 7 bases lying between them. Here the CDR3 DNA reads TGTGCCAGCAGCCCCTTGTATACGCAGTATTTT. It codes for CASSPLYTQYF.

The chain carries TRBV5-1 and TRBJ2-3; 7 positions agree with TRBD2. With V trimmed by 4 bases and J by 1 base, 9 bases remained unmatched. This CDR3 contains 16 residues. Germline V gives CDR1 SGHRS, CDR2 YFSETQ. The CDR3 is CASSPGTTRGTDTQYF. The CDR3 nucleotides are TGCGCCAGCAGCCCTGGGACTACCCGCGGCACAGATACGCAGTATTTT. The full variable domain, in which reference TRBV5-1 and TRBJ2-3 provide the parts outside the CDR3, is KAGVTQTPRYLIKTRGQQVTLSCSPISGHRSVSWYQQTPGQGLQFLFEYFSETQRNKGNFPGRFSGRQFSNSRSEMNVSTLELGDSALYLCASSPGTTRGTDTQYFGPGTRLTVL.

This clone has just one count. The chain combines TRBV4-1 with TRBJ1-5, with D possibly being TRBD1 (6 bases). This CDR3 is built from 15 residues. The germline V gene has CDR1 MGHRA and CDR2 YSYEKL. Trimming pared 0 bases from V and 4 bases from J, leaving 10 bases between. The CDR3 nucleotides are TGCGCCAGCAGCCAAGAGTGGGACACAAATCAGCCCCAGCATTTT. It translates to CASSQEWDTNQPQHF.

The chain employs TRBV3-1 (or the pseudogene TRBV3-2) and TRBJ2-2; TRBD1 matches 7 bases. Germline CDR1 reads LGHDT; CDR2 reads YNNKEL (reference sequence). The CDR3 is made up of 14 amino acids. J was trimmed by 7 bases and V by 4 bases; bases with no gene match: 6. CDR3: CASSLQGLGGELFF. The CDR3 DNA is TGTGCCAGCAGCCTACAGGGGTTGGGCGGGGAGCTGTTTTTT.

In DNA form, the CDR3 reads TGCGCCAGCAGCCAGCAGGGTAATTCACCCCTCCACTTT. It is translated as CASSQQGNSPLHF. The J gene is TRBJ1-6, the V gene TRBV4-1; TRBD1 is a possible D gene (5 bases). The V gene's germline CDR1 is MGHRA and CDR2 YSYEKL. V dropped 3 bases and J dropped 6 bases, with 6 bases sitting between them. This CDR3 region has 13 residues.

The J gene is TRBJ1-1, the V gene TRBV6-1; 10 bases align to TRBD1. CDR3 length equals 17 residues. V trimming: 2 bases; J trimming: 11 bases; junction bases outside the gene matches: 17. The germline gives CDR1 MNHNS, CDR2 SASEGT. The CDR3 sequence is CASSELFSGQGTRKAFF. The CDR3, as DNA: TGTGCCAGCAGTGAACTCTTCTCGGGACAGGGGACGAGGAAGGCTTTCTTT.

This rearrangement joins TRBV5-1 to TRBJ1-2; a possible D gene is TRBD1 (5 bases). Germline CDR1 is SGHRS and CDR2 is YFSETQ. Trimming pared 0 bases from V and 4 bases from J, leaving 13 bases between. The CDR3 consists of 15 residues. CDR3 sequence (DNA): TGCGCCAGCAGCTTGGGTCAGGAGGGGCTCTATGGCTACACCTTC. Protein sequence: CASSLGQEGLYGYTF.

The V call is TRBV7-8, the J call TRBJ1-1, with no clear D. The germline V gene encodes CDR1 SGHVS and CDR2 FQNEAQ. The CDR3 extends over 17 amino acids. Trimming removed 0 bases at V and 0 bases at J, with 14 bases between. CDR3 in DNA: TGTGCCAGCAGCTTAGCCTCCCTATGGAAGGTGAACACTGAAGCTTTCTTT. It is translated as CASSLASLWKVNTEAFF.

CDR3: CASTGPNSNQPQHF. The CDR3 bases are TGTGCCAGCACAGGGCCTAATAGCAATCAGCCCCAGCATTTT. This chain connects TRBV6-5 to TRBJ1-5; D possibly corresponds to TRBD1 (5 bases). The CDR3 length is 14 residues. The V gene's germline CDR1 is MNHEY and CDR2 SVGAGI. Deletions cut 7 bases from V and 0 bases from J, with 10 bases between.

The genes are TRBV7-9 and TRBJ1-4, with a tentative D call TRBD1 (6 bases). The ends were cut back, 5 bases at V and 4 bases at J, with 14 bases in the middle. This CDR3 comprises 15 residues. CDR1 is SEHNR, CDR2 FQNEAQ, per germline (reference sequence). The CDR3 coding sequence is TGTGCCAGCAGCACCAACAGGGCCCTTAATGAAAAACTGTTTTTT. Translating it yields CASSTNRALNEKLFF.

The CDR3 DNA reads as TGTGCCAGCAGCGTCGGGGGACGGACCGGGGAGCTGTTTTTT. This translates into CASSVGGRTGELFF. The chain has TRBV14 and TRBJ2-2; a possible D gene is TRBD2 (6 bases). This CDR3 region has 14 residues. Trimming pared 5 bases from V and 5 bases from J, leaving 12 bases between. Germline assignment: CDR1 SGHDN and CDR2 FVKESK.

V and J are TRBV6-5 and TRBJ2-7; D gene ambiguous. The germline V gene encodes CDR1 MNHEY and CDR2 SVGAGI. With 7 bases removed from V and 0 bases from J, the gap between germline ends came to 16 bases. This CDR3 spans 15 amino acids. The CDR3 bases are TGTGCCAGCATTAGGGTCAAGGAGAGCTCCTACGAGCAGTACTTC. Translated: CASIRVKESSYEQYF.

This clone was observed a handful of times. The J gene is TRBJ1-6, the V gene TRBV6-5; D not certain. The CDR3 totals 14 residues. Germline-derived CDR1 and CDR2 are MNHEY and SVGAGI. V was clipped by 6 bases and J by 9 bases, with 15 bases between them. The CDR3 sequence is CASSRGGSSSPLHF. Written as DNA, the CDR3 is TGTGCCAGCAGCCGAGGAGGGAGCAGTTCACCCCTCCACTTT.

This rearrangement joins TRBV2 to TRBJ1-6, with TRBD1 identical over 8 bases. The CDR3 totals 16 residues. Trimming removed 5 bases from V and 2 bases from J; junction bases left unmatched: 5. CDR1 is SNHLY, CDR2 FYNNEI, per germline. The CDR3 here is CASSWDRSTYNSPLHF. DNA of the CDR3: TGTGCCAGCAGTTGGGACAGGAGTACCTATAATTCACCCCTCCACTTT. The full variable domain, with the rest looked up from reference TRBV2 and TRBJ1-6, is EPEVTQTPSHQVTQMGQEVILRCVPISNHLYFYWYRQILGQKVEFLVSFYNNEISEKSEIFDDQFSVERPDGSNFTLKIRSTKLEDSAMYFCASSWDRSTYNSPLHFGNGTRLTVT.

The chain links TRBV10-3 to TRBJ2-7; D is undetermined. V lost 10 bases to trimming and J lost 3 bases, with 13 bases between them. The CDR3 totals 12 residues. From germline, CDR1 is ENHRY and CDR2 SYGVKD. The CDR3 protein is CATADGNYEQYF. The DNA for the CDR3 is TGTGCCACCGCCGATGGCAACTACGAGCAGTACTTC.

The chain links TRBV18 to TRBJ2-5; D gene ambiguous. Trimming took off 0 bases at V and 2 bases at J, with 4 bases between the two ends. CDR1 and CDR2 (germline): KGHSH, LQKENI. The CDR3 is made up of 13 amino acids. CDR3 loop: CASSPPVQETQYF. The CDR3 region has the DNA TGTGCCAGCTCACCACCAGTACAAGAGACCCAGTACTTC. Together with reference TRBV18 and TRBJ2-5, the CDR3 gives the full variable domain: NAGVMQNPRHLVRRRGQEARLRCSPMKGHSHVYWYRQLPEEGLKFMVYLQKENIIDESGMPKERFSAEFPKEGPSILRIQQVVRGDSAAYFCASSPPVQETQYFGPGTRLLVL.

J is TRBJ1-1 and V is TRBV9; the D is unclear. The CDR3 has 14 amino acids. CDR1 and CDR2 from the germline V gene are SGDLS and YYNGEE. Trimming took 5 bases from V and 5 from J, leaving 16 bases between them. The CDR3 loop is CASSASDWRTEAFF. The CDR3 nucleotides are TGTGCCAGCAGTGCCTCAGACTGGAGGACTGAAGCTTTCTTT.